This TCR beta chain came from a study of blood T cell repertoires in COVID-19. On the study more broadly: The United States, Italy and Spain were the sources of the acute and convalescent COVID-19 samples.

In the original workflow: Amplified reference gene primers provided the basis for estimating nucleated cell counts. Using immunoSEQ multiplex PCR, the repertoire was profiled, and TCRdb retains in-frame clones only, with some absent. Clone size and V and J calls were adopted from that table, with D and trimming inferred from the DNA. Counted here are about 190,000 clones, around 83% occurring once; the ten biggest clones make up around 6.1%. This clonotype was sampled from a woman in her 40s with acute or convalescent COVID-19. Sequencing used peripheral blood.

The chain's CDR3 is CASSFWAGLHRVEQYF. DNA of the CDR3: TGTGCCAGCAGCTTCTGGGCAGGGCTTCATCGGGTAGAGCAGTACTTC. J is TRBJ2-7 and V is TRBV5-6; maybe TRBD1 (5 bases). V lost 2 bases, J lost 7 bases, and 22 bases lay in between. This CDR3 contains 16 residues. Germline CDR1 reads SGHDT; CDR2 reads YYEEEE.